The clone carrying this T cell receptor beta chain was seen only a few times. Its antigen is currently unknown. The CDR3 totals 15 residues. Germline V gene sequence: CDR1 DFQATT, CDR2 SNEGSKA (reference sequence). Trimming cost V 2 bases and J 3 bases, with 14 bases left between them. These data are taken from a study of response to subunit inactivated influenza vaccine. TCRdb reanalysed the RT-PCR reads using MiXCR and keeps one entry per CDR3 protein. The sample contains 650,000 to 800,000 distinct CDR3 sequences, approximately 13% of which appear only once. Study-wide results and limits: The study's authors posited that every seasonal influenza vaccination enlists few new T cells.

Specimen: PBMCs from blood, collected 14 to 15 days before vaccination. The clonotype comes from a man between 45 and 60 years old who received an inactivated influenza vaccine. This chain joins TRBV20-1 and TRBJ1-5, with a weak D call TRBD1 (6 bases). The CDR3 spells CSARMAGGPNQPQHF. DNA of the CDR3: TGCAGTGCTAGAATGGCGGGGGGGCCCAATCAGCCCCAGCATTTT.